This T cell receptor (beta chain) was observed in a study of Graves' ophthalmopathy and Graves' hyperthyroidism. Study overall: There was a collection of peripheral blood at initial diagnosis, before any treatment.

Researchers took RNA transcripts and amplified TCR beta CDR3 regions from them. Second-round multiplex PCR came after first-round RT-PCR with HTBI primers. TCRdb re-called the multiplex PCR reads through MiXCR, storing one row per CDR3 protein. In the table there are over 650,000 distinct CDR3 sequences, over 40% of which are singletons. This clonotype was seen repeatedly, ten times or more. Its cognate antigen is unknown. The CDR3 loop spans 14 amino acids. CDR1 is LNHDA and CDR2 is SQIVND in the germline V gene (reference sequence). The V and J ends lost 4 bases and 6 bases respectively, with 16 bases between them. General observations from the study: In blood, most expanded thyroid clonotypes above 0.001 frequency were also detected.

The sample consisted of peripheral blood. The chain combines TRBV19 with TRBJ2-7, with D possibly being TRBD2 (5 bases). This clonotype originated in an adult man with Graves' ophthalmopathy. The CDR3 is CASSTLSMGSEQYF. CDR3 sequence (DNA): TGTGCCAGTAGTACTCTATCCATGGGGAGCGAGCAGTACTTC.